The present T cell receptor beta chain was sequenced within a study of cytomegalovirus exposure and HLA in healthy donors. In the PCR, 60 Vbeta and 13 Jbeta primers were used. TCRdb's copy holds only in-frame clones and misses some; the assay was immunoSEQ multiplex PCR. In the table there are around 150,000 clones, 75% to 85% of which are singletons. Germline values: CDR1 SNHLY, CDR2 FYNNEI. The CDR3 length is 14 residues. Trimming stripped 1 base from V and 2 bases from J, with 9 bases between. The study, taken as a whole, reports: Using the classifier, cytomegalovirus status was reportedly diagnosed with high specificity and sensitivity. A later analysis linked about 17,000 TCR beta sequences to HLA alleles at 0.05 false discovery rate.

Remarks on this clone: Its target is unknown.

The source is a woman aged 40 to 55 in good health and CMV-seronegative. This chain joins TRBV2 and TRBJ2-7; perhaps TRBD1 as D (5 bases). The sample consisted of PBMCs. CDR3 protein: CASSEGDRPYEQYF. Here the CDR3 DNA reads TGTGCCAGCAGTGAAGGAGACAGACCCTACGAGCAGTACTTC.